These T cell receptor beta chains were read from a single sample in a study of cytomegalovirus exposure and HLA in healthy donors. Produced via immunoSEQ multiplex PCR; TCRdb's table is partial and in-frame only. The table shows 100,000 to 120,000 clones, with over 60% occurring only once. The sample taken for sequencing was PBMCs. These receptors were taken from a middle-aged man in good health and CMV-seropositive. CDR3s include the opening cysteine and the closing phenylalanine or tryptophan. D genes are given only for firm matches. Clone size is given for some rows only: seen once, a few or many times, or a class if the clone is expanded.

j_call v_call d_call clone_size cdr3_nt cdr3_aa
TRBJ1-6 TRBV19 - few TGTGCCAGTAGTGGGCTCCAGGGTGACGTTGACGCACCCCTCCACTTT CASSGLQGDVDAPLHF
TRBJ2-1 TRBV7-3 TRBD2 - TGTGCCAGCAGCTTAACGGGGGGGACCTACAATGAGCAGTTCTTC CASSLTGGTYNEQFF
TRBJ2-7 TRBV7-9 TRBD2 - TGTGCCAGCAGCTTAGTAGGTAGCGGGGCGTCCTACGAGCAGTACTTC CASSLVGSGASYEQYF
TRBJ2-3 TRBV2 - few TGTGCCAGCAGGAGGGAAAACACAGATACGCAGTATTTT CASRRENTDTQYF
TRBJ2-3 TRBV7-9 - - TGTGCCAGCAGCCCCCTCTCTAGCACAGATACGCAGTATTTT CASSPLSSTDTQYF
TRBJ2-7 TRBV2 - - TGTGCCAGCAGTGAGATTAGCAGCCGGTACGAGCAGTACTTC CASSEISSRYEQYF
TRBJ1-1 TRBV28 TRBD1 once TGTGCCAGCAGCCCCCCAGGGGGGCGTAGGAACACTGAAGCTTTCTTT CASSPPGGRRNTEAFF
TRBJ2-1 TRBV29-1 - - TGCAGCGTTGAGAAGGGCAGGGGAGGGGTCGGGGATGAGCAGTTCTTC CSVEKGRGGVGDEQFF
TRBJ1-3 TRBV6-1 - - TGTGCCAGCAGTGAAGGTCGGTACGCTGGAAACACCATATATTTT CASSEGRYAGNTIYF
TRBJ1-1 TRBV9 - - TGTGCCAGCAGCTCCGGGACCCCCAGGGGAGCTTTCTTT CASSSGTPRGAFF
TRBJ1-1 TRBV28 - - TGTGCCAGCGTGGGGCAATACACTGAAGCTTTCTTT CASVGQYTEAFF
TRBJ2-2 TRBV11-2 - once TGTGCCAGCAGCTTAACAGGGAAGAACACCGGGGAGCTGTTTTTT CASSLTGKNTGELFF
TRBJ1-5 TRBV18 TRBD1 - TGTGCCAGCTCCCGACAGGGTCGAGCAGGGCAGCCCCAGCATTTT CASSRQGRAGQPQHF
TRBJ1-1 TRBV7-9 - once TGTGCCAGCAGCTTAATCGCGCAGGGGACTGAAGCTTTCTTT CASSLIAQGTEAFF
TRBJ2-1 TRBV6-5 TRBD2 - TGTGCCAGCACAGAGGGAGGGCTGTACAATGAGCAGTTCTTC CASTEGGLYNEQFF
TRBJ2-7 TRBV7-9 - - TGTGCCATGCAAACGGGACTCCGCGGGGAGCAGTACTTC CAMQTGLRGEQYF
TRBJ2-1 TRBV5-4 - - TGTGCCAGCAGCCCACAGACAGGGAGGAGCTCCTACAATGAGCAGTTCTTC CASSPQTGRSSYNEQFF
TRBJ2-7 TRBV7-3 TRBD2 - TGTGCCAGCAGCGCCGGGGGGGACGCCTACGAGCAGTACTTC CASSAGGDAYEQYF
TRBJ2-2 TRBV7-2 TRBD1 - TGTGCCAGCAGCAAGGACAGGGGGCGGGTCGGGGAGCTGTTTTTT CASSKDRGRVGELFF
TRBJ1-2 TRBV7-9 - few TGTGCCAGCAGCTTTGGGGGGGGTGATGGATATGGCTACACCTTC CASSFGGGDGYGYTF
TRBJ2-2 TRBV6-1 - - TGTGCCAGCAGTACACAGGGTTCCGGGGAGCTGTTTTTT CASSTQGSGELFF
TRBJ1-5 TRBV10-3 - - TGTGCCATCAGTGAGGACAGTCGTCAGCCCCAGCATTTT CAISEDSRQPQHF
TRBJ2-6 TRBV7-2 - few TGTGCCAGCAGTACAGGCATAGCCAACGTCCTGACTTTC CASSTGIANVLTF
TRBJ2-5 TRBV7-2 - once TGTGCCAGCAGCTTACAGCTAGTCAGAGAGACCCAGTACTTC CASSLQLVRETQYF
TRBJ2-7 TRBV7-9 TRBD1 - TGTGCCAGCAGCTGGACAGGGGGGGCGTCCTACGAGCAGTACTTC CASSWTGGASYEQYF
TRBJ1-2 TRBV6-5 TRBD1 few TGTGCCAGCAGGCGGACAGGGAGGAACTATGGCTACACCTTC CASRRTGRNYGYTF
TRBJ2-5 TRBV6-6 - - TGTGCCAGCAGGGCCAGCCAAGAGACCCAGTACTTC CASRASQETQYF